These 19 T cell receptor beta chains came from one sample sequenced in a study of T cell responses to AZD1222 COVID-19 vaccine (dated by TCRdb to the early 2020s). The library was built by means of the immunoSEQ multiplex PCR assay. TCRdb carries this immuneACCESS record with in-frame sequences only. Its versions omit some clonotypes, under half of them owing to an unresolved V gene in the studies checked, with the rest unexplained. The sample table records roughly 100,000 clones; roughly 87% of these occur just once. Jointly, the top ten make up approximately 15% of the sample. The meaning of the sample's time point label: baseline before first vaccination. Specimen: peripheral blood, collected on day 0 of AZD1222 vaccination. The receptor source for this set is an adult in good health.

The CDR3 spells CAWSRRDTNYGYTF. As DNA, the CDR3 is TGTGCCTGGAGCCGCCGGGACACTAACTATGGCTACACCTTC. The genes are TRBV30 and TRBJ1-2, with D possibly being TRBD1 (6 bases). The CDR3 is 14 residues long. Per germline, CDR1 GTSNPN and CDR2 SVGIG (reference sequence). V lost 3 bases and J lost 0, with 11 bases in between.

The V gene is TRBV28, the J gene TRBJ2-1, with unresolved D. Germline V CDR1 and CDR2: MDHEN, SYDVKM. There are 11 residues in the CDR3. The V end was cut by 6 bases, the J end by 8 bases, with 8 bases between. The chain's CDR3 is CASRAIDEQFF. In nucleotides, the CDR3 is TGTGCCAGCAGGGCGATAGATGAGCAGTTCTTC.

V is TRBV2 and J is TRBJ2-4; D unresolved. V was trimmed by 4 bases and J by 4 bases, leaving 2 bases between them. Germline lookup yields CDR1 SNHLY and CDR2 FYNNEI. CDR3 length: 11 amino acids. The CDR3 DNA reads as TGTGCCAGCAGTGTAAAAAACATTCAGTACTTC. This codes for CASSVKNIQYF.

This chain links TRBV2 with TRBJ2-7; D gene ambiguous. This CDR3 has 12 amino acids. The V end lost 2 bases, the J end lost 3 bases, and 5 bases lay between the germline ends. Germline V gene sequence: CDR1 SNHLY, CDR2 FYNNEI. CDR3 nucleotide sequence: TGTGCCAGCAGTGAAAGGGACTACGAGCAGTACTTC. This encodes CASSERDYEQYF.

V gene TRBV7-2 combines with J gene TRBJ2-1; possible D gene TRBD2, 6 bases. The CDR3 consists of 13 residues. The germline gives CDR1 SGHTA, CDR2 FQGNSA. Trimming removed 3 bases from V and 9 bases from J, with 12 bases in between. The CDR3 DNA sequence: TGTGCCAGCAGCTTTGGGACTGTGGGTGAGCAGTTCTTC. Translated: CASSFGTVGEQFF.

The genes are TRBV10-2 and TRBJ1-5; D perhaps matches TRBD1 (5 bases). Germline V gene sequence: CDR1 WSHSY, CDR2 SAAADI. Trimming removed 7 bases at V and 1 base at J, with 14 bases between. This CDR3 contains 15 residues. The CDR3 DNA follows: TGCGCCAGCAAAGTTGGAGGGGCAAGCAATCAGCCCCAGCATTTT. It encodes CASKVGGASNQPQHF.

The J gene is TRBJ1-2, the V gene TRBV19; TRBD1 is a possible D gene (5 bases). V was trimmed by 3 bases and J by 4 bases, leaving 9 bases between them. The CDR3 sequence is 13 residues long. Germline V gene lookup returns CDR1 LNHDA and CDR2 SQIVND (reference sequence). CDR3 nucleotide sequence: TGTGCCAGTAGTATCAGAGGGGCCTATGGCTACACCTTC. This translates into CASSIRGAYGYTF.

J is TRBJ1-1 and V is TRBV11-2, with TRBD1 identical over 7 bases. The junction had 9 bases not matched to a gene; V was cut back by 5 bases and J by 6 bases. Germline loops: CDR1 SGHAT, CDR2 FQNNGV. This CDR3 spans 14 amino acids. This CDR3 reads CASSARQGRPEAFF. CDR3 DNA: TGTGCCAGCAGCGCCAGACAGGGTCGGCCTGAAGCTTTCTTT.

The V call is TRBV7-8, the J call TRBJ2-5; TRBD1 aligns across 8 bases. The CDR3 is 15 amino acids. Unmatched junction bases numbered 10, after V lost 5 bases and J lost 5 bases. CDR1 is SGHVS, CDR2 FQNEAQ, per germline. DNA of the CDR3: TGTGCCAGCAGCCTCTCAGGGGGCCAAGGGGAGACCCAGTACTTC. It is translated as CASSLSGGQGETQYF.

The V and J genes are TRBV11-3 and TRBJ2-7, with a tentative D call TRBD1 (5 bases). The germline CDR1 and CDR2 sequences are SGHNT and YENEEA. This CDR3 is built from 13 residues. V was clipped by 5 bases and J by 5 bases, with 13 bases between them. The CDR3 protein is CASSLNWGHEQYF. CDR3 bases: TGTGCCAGCAGCCTCAACTGGGGCCACGAGCAGTACTTC.

This clone was recorded a few times. This chain connects TRBV11-2 to TRBJ2-1; TRBD1 matches 7 bases. Germline V gene data show CDR1 as SGHAT and CDR2 as FQNNGV. CDR3 length: 15 amino acids. J lost 4 bases, V lost 1 base, and 4 bases had no gene match. This CDR3 reads CASSLGGGVYNEQFF. CDR3 nucleotide sequence: TGTGCCAGCAGCTTAGGAGGGGGCGTATACAATGAGCAGTTCTTC.

The chain employs TRBV28 and TRBJ2-7; D is unclear. CDR1 is MDHEN and CDR2 is SYDVKM in the germline V gene. The CDR3 totals 12 residues. V lost 3 bases to trimming and J lost 5 bases, with 8 bases between them. Here the CDR3 reads CASSFTRNEQYF. In DNA, the CDR3 is TGTGCCAGCAGTTTCACCCGAAACGAGCAGTACTTC.

This sequence joins TRBV3-1 (or the pseudogene TRBV3-2) and TRBJ2-2; TRBD2 agrees at 9 bases. V lost 10 bases and J lost 6; bases outside the gene matches: 6. The germline gives CDR1 LGHDT, CDR2 YNNKEL (reference sequence). The CDR3 has 13 amino acids. The CDR3 spells CATLAGVAGELFF. CDR3 nucleotides: TGTGCCACCTTAGCGGGAGTCGCCGGGGAGCTGTTTTTT.

The V and J genes are TRBV18 and TRBJ1-4, with 8 bases lining up with TRBD1. The ends lost 4 bases at V and 8 bases at J; junction bases unmatched: 6. This CDR3 is built from 14 residues. CDR1 KGHSH and CDR2 LQKENI come from the germline V gene. The CDR3 DNA reads TGTGCCAGCTCACAGGACAGGGCAGTGGAAAAACTGTTTTTT. Its translation: CASSQDRAVEKLFF.

This clone was detected a few times. The same CDR3 is also encoded by other DNA sequences in this sample. The gene calls are TRBV7-2 and TRBJ2-7; 8 bases are shared with TRBD2. There are 14 residues in the CDR3. Germline V CDR1 and CDR2: SGHTA, FQGNSA. With 3 bases clipped from V and 2 bases from J, the junction kept 3 bases outside the gene matches. The chain's CDR3 is CASSLIAGTYEQYF. CDR3 DNA: TGTGCCAGCAGCTTGATAGCGGGAACCTACGAGCAGTACTTC.

The CDR3 coding sequence is TGTGCCAGCAGTGAAATCAGGGGAGGGACTGAAGCTTTCTTT. It encodes CASSEIRGGTEAFF. The chain combines TRBV6-1 with TRBJ1-1; D may be TRBD1 (6 bases). Looked up from germline, CDR1 is MNHNS and CDR2 is SASEGT. The CDR3 runs to 14 residues. Trimming left V 2 bases short and J 5 bases short, with 12 bases between.

This clone was picked up one time. Other DNA sequences in this specimen translate into the identical CDR3. For the CDR3, the DNA is TGTGCCAGCAGCTCAATTTGGACTAGCGGACGCGGCAATGAGCAGTTCTTC. Encoded protein: CASSSIWTSGRGNEQFF. The chain recombines TRBV7-2 with TRBJ2-1; 10 bases align to TRBD2. Germline trimming cut 4 bases from V and 6 bases from J; bases unmatched to any gene: 12. The CDR3 is 17 amino acids. The germline gives CDR1 SGHTA, CDR2 FQGNSA.

The chain joins TRBV30 to TRBJ1-4; TRBD1 aligns across 7 bases. The junction had 9 bases not matched to a gene; V was cut back by 5 bases and J by 6 bases. The CDR3 is 14 amino acids. The V gene's germline CDR1 is GTSNPN and CDR2 SVGIG (reference sequence). CDR3 nucleotides: TGTGCCTGGGAGGAGAAAGGGGGCCATGAAAAACTGTTTTTT. It translates to CAWEEKGGHEKLFF. Full variable domain (remainder filled in from reference TRBV30 and TRBJ1-4): SQTIHQWPATLVQPVGSPLSLECTVEGTSNPNLYWYRQAAGRGLQLLFYSVGIGQISSEVPQNLSASRPQDRQFILSSKKLLLSDSGFYLCAWEEKGGHEKLFFGSGTQLSVL.

The chain has TRBV7-9 and TRBJ1-2; D unclear. Germline-derived CDR1 and CDR2 are SEHNR and FQNEAQ (reference sequence). The V end lost 2 bases, the J end lost 8 bases, and 15 bases lay between the germline ends. The CDR3 consists of 14 residues. CDR3 protein: CASSLPGALEGYTF. CDR3 nucleotide sequence: TGTGCCAGCAGCTTACCGGGTGCGCTGGAGGGCTACACCTTC. The variable domain in full, completed from reference TRBV7-9 and TRBJ1-2, reads DTGVSQNPRHKITKRGQNVTFRCDPISEHNRLYWYRQTLGQGPEFLTYFQNEAQLEKSRLLSDRFSAERPKGSFSTLEIQRTEQGDSAMYLCASSLPGALEGYTFGSGTRLTVV.